This TCR beta chain was sequenced for a study of blood T cell repertoires in COVID-19. Study-level background: Both acute and convalescent COVID-19 samples were obtained from the United States, Italy and Spain. From T cells, B-cell-depleted T cells, or PBMCs came the material, which was cDNA or gDNA.

Cohort placement rested on clinical history that participants reported themselves. TCRdb's copy holds only in-frame clones and misses some; the assay was immunoSEQ multiplex PCR. The sample consists of about 280,000 clones, 89% of them appearing once. The CDR3 has 15 residues. The germline gives CDR1 MDHEN, CDR2 SYDVKM. V dropped 3 bases and J dropped 2 bases, with 13 bases sitting between them. Sequencing input: PBMCs or T cells enriched from blood (not recorded which). This sequence joins TRBV28 and TRBJ2-5, with D maybe TRBD2 (6 bases). This clonotype originated in a woman aged 60-75 years who had recovered from COVID-19. The CDR3 is CASSLWPGSQETQYF. The CDR3 DNA reads TGTGCCAGCAGTTTGTGGCCCGGGAGTCAAGAGACCCAGTACTTC.